The T cell receptor (beta chain) described here comes from a study of T cell repertoires in cytomegalovirus infection. Study in general: Public signatures in TCR beta pointed to CMV infection and matching HLA type.

Of note for this clonotype: Its specificity is not known. Germline and junction disagree at one end, which may indicate a read error.

The length of the CDR3 is 15 residues. The germline gives CDR1 MNHEY, CDR2 SVGEGT. TCRdb redid the calling of the reads with MiXCR, one entry per CDR3 protein. The sample holds more than 350,000 distinct CDR3 sequences, under 40% seen once. Regarding the study as a whole: Summed public TCR beta family frequency identified CMV carriers bearing the relevant HLA.

The specimen sequenced was PBMCs. This receptor was identified in a human donor in good health (CMV status not recorded). Some clones in this sample may be carry-over from other donors' samples. V is TRBV6-2 or TRBV6-3 and J is TRBJ2-2, with D possibly being TRBD1 (7 bases). The CDR3 is CAGSSGQVGRVELFF. For the CDR3, the DNA is TGTGCCGGCAGTAGCGGACAGGTGGGGAGAGTGGAGCTGTTTTTT.